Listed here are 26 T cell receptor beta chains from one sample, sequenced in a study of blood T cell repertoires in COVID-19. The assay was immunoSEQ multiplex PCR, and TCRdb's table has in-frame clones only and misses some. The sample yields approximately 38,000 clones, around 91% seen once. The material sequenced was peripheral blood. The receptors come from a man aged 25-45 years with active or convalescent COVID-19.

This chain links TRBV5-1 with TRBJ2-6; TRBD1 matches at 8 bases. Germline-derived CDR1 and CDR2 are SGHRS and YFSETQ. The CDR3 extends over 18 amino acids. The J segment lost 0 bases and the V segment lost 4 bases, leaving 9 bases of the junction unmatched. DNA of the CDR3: TGCGCCAGCAGCCCGAGATTTACAGGGGGCTCTGGGGCCAACGTCCTGACTTTC. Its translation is CASSPRFTGGSGANVLTF.

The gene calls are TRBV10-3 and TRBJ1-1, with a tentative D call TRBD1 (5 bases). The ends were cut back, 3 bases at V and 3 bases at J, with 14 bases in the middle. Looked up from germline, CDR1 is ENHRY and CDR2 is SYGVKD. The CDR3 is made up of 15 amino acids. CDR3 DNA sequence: TGTGCCATCAGTGATATCCTTGGCAGGGACACTGAAGCTTTCTTT. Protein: CAISDILGRDTEAFF.

The CDR3 sequence is CASSESRTGGYEQYF. CDR3 DNA: TGCGCCAGCAGTGAGTCGAGGACAGGGGGCTACGAGCAGTACTTC. The chain carries TRBV10-1 and TRBJ2-7, with TRBD1 matching 10 bases. CDR1 WNHNN and CDR2 SYGVQD come from the germline V gene (reference sequence). CDR3 length: 15 amino acids. J lost 3 bases, V lost 0 bases, and 2 bases had no gene match.

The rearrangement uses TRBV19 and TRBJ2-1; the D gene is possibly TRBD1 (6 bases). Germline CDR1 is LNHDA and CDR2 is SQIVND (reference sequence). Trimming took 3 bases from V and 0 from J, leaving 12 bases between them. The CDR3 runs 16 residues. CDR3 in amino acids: CASSIGNRVSYNEQFF. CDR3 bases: TGTGCCAGTAGTATTGGGAACAGGGTCTCCTACAATGAGCAGTTCTTC.

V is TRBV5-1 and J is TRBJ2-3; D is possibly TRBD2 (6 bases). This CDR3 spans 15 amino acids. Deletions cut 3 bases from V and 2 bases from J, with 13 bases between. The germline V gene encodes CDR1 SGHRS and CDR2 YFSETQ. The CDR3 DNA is TGCGCCAGCAGCTCCGGGACTGATAACACAGATACGCAGTATTTT. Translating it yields CASSSGTDNTDTQYF.

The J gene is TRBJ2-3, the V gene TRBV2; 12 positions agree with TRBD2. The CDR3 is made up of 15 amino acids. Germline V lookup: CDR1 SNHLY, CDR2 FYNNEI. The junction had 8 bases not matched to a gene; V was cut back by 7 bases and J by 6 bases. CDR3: CASMETSGGGDTQYF. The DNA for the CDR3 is TGTGCCAGCATGGAGACTAGCGGGGGAGGCGATACGCAGTATTTT.

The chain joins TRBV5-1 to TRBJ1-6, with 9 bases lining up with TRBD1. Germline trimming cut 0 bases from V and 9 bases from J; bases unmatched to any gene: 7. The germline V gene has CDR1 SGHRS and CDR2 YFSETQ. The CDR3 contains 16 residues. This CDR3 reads CASSLANGTGFSPLHF. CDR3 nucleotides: TGCGCCAGCAGCTTGGCCAACGGGACAGGGTTTTCACCCCTCCACTTT.

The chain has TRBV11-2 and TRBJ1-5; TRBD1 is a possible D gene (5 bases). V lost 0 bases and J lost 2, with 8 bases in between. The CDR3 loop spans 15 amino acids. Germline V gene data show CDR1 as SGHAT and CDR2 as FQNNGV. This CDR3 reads CASSLEAQGNQPQHF. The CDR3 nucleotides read TGTGCCAGCAGCTTAGAGGCACAGGGCAATCAGCCCCAGCATTTT.

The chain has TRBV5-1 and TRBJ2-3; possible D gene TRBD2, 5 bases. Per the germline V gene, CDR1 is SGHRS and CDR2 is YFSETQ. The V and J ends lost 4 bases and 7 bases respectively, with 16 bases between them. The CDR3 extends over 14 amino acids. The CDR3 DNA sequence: TGCGCCAGCAGCCCACCGACGGGGTTAAATACGCAGTATTTT. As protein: CASSPPTGLNTQYF. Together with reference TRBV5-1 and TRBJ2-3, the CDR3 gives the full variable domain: KAGVTQTPRYLIKTRGQQVTLSCSPISGHRSVSWYQQTPGQGLQFLFEYFSETQRNKGNFPGRFSGRQFSNSRSEMNVSTLELGDSALYLCASSPPTGLNTQYFGPGTRLTVL.

CDR3 in amino acids: CSASQSFGGLGTEAFF. CDR3 nucleotide sequence: TGCAGTGCTAGTCAGTCGTTCGGGGGGCTAGGAACTGAAGCTTTCTTT. V is TRBV20-1 and J is TRBJ1-1, with a weak D call TRBD1 (6 bases). The germline gives CDR1 DFQATT, CDR2 SNEGSKA (reference sequence). The CDR3 loop spans 16 amino acids. The V and J ends lost 3 bases and 5 bases respectively, with 22 bases between them.

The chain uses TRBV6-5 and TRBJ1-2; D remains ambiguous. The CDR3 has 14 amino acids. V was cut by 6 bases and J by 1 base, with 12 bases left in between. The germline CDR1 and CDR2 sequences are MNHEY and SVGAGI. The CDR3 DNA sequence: TGTGCCAGCAGGACGGGAGGCAGTAACTATGGCTACACCTTC. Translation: CASRTGGSNYGYTF.

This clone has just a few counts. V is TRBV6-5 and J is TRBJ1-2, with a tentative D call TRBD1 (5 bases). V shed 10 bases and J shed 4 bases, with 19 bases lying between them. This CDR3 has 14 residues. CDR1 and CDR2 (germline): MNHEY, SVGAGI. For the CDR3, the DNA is TGTGCCATCTACGGTCTAGACAGTATCTATGGCTACACCTTC. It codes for CAIYGLDSIYGYTF.

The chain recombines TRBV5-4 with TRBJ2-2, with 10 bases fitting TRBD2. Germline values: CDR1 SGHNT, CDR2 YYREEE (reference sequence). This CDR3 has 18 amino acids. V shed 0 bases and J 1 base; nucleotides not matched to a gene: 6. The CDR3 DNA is TGTGCCAGCAGCTTGGCCGCCCGACTAGCGGGGAACACCGGGGAGCTGTTTTTT. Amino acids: CASSLAARLAGNTGELFF.

This chain's CDR3 is CASSPGQTGELFF. DNA for the CDR3: TGTGCCAGCTCACCAGGACAAACCGGGGAGCTGTTTTTT. The chain joins TRBV18 to TRBJ2-2, with TRBD1 as a possible D gene (5 bases). The ends were cut back, 2 bases at V and 5 bases at J, with 6 bases in the middle. The CDR3 loop spans 13 amino acids. Germline V gene data show CDR1 as KGHSH and CDR2 as LQKENI. Variable domain in full (rest from reference TRBV18 and TRBJ2-2): NAGVMQNPRHLVRRRGQEARLRCSPMKGHSHVYWYRQLPEEGLKFMVYLQKENIIDESGMPKERFSAEFPKEGPSILRIQQVVRGDSAAYFCASSPGQTGELFFGEGSRLTVL.

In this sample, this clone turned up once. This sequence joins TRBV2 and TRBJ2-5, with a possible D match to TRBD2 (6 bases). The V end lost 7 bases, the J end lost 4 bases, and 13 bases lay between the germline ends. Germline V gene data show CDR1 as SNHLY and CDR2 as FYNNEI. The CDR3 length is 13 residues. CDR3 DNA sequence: TGTGCCAGCACCAGGGACTTACGAGAGACCCAGTACTTC. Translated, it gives CASTRDLRETQYF.

CDR3 protein: CASSLSRSFITETQYF. For the CDR3, the DNA is TGTGCCAGCAGCTTAAGTCGTAGCTTTATTACAGAGACCCAGTACTTC. The chain employs TRBV11-1 and TRBJ2-5; D uncertain. The CDR3 totals 16 residues. Germline CDR1 SGHAT, CDR2 FQDESV (reference sequence). Trimming left V 2 bases short and J 4 bases short, with 17 bases between.

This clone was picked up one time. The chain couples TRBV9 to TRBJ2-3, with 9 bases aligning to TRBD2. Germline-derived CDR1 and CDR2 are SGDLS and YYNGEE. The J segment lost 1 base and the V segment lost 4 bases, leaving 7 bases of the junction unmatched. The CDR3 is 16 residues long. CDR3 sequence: CASSPEAGGGTDTQYF. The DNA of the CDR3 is TGTGCCAGCAGCCCAGAGGCGGGGGGGGGCACAGATACGCAGTATTTT. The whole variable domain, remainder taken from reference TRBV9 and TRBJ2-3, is DSGVTQTPKHLITATGQRVTLRCSPRSGDLSVYWYQQSLDQGLQFLIQYYNGEERAKGNILERFSAQQFPDLHSELNLSSLELGDSALYFCASSPEAGGGTDTQYFGPGTRLTVL.

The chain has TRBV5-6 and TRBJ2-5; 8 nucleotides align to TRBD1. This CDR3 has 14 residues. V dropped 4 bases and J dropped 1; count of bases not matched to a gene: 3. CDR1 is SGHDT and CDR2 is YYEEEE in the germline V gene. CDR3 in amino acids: CASSQQGVQETQYF. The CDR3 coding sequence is TGTGCCAGCAGCCAACAGGGGGTCCAAGAGACCCAGTACTTC.

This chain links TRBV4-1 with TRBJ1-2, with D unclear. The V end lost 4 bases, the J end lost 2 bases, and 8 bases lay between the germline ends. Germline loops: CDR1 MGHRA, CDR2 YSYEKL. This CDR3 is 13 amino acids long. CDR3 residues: CASSLTGNYGYTF. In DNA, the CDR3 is TGCGCCAGCAGCCTGACCGGGAACTATGGCTACACCTTC.

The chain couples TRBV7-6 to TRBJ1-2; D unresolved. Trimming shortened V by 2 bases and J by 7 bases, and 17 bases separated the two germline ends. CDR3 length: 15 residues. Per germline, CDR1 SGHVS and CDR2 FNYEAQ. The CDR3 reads CASSLYGQGAGGYTF. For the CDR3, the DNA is TGTGCCAGCAGCTTATATGGGCAAGGTGCGGGTGGCTACACCTTC.

The CDR3 is CASSKDRSRDEQFF. The CDR3 bases are TGTGCCAGCAGTAAAGACAGAAGTCGCGATGAGCAGTTCTTC. The chain uses TRBV7-9 and TRBJ2-1; maybe TRBD1 (5 bases). Germline loops: CDR1 SEHNR, CDR2 FQNEAQ (reference sequence). V was pared by 6 bases and J by 8 bases, with 17 bases between. The CDR3 is made up of 14 amino acids. Based on the CDR3 plus reference TRBV7-9 and TRBJ2-1, the full variable domain is DTGVSQNPRHKITKRGQNVTFRCDPISEHNRLYWYRQTLGQGPEFLTYFQNEAQLEKSRLLSDRFSAERPKGSFSTLEIQRTEQGDSAMYLCASSKDRSRDEQFFGPGTRLTVL.

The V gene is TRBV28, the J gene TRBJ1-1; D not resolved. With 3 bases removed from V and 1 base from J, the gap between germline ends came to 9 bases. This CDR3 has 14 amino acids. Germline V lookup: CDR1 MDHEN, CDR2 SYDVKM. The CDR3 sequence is CASSFPGENTEAFF. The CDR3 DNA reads TGTGCCAGCAGTTTTCCGGGAGAGAACACTGAAGCTTTCTTT.

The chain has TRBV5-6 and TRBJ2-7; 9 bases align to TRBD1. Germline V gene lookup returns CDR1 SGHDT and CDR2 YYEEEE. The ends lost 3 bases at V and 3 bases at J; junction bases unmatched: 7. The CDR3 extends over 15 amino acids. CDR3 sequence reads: CASSSPGQGYYEQYF. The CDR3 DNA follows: TGTGCCAGCAGCTCACCGGGACAGGGATACTACGAGCAGTACTTC.

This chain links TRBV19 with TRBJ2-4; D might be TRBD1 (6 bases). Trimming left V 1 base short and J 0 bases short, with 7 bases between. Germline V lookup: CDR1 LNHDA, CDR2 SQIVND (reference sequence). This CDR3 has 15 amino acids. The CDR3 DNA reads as TGTGCCAGTAGTATAGGGGGGCTAGCCAAAAACATTCAGTACTTC. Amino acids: CASSIGGLAKNIQYF.

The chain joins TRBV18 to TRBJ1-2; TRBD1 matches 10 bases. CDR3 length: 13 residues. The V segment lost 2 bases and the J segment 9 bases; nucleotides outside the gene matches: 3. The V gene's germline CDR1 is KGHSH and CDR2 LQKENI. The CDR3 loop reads CASSPGGQGSYTF. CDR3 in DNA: TGTGCCAGCTCACCAGGGGGACAGGGGAGCTACACCTTC.

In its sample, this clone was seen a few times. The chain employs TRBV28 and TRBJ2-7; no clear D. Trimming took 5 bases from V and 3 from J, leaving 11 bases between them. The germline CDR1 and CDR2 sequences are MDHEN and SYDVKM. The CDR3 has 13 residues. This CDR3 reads CASSTTPDYEQYF. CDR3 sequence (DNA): TGTGCCAGCAGTACTACCCCAGACTACGAGCAGTACTTC.